This is a list of T cell receptor beta chains from one sample in a study of blood T cell repertoires in COVID-19. This table comes from immunoSEQ multiplex PCR, and its TCRdb copy is limited to in-frame clones, with some not included. The sample consists of about 120,000 clones, 85% to 90% of them appearing once. Material for sequencing was peripheral blood. The receptor set was obtained from a human donor with acute or convalescent COVID-19. The donor label of this sample is uncertain. The CDR3 runs from the conserved cysteine through the conserved F or W. D genes are given only for firm matches. The listing skips clone size in some rows; elsewhere it reads once, few, many or a size class.

NA	TRBV4-3	TRBJ2-7	NA	CASSPVLTGTYEQYF	TGCGCCAGCAGCCCCGTACTTACAGGGACCTACGAGCAGTACTTC
once	TRBV27	TRBJ2-1	NA	CASRTRGSYEQFF	TGTGCCAGCAGAACCAGAGGGTCCTATGAGCAGTTCTTC
NA	TRBV28	TRBJ1-6	NA	CASSPQTGYHSPLHF	TGTGCCAGCAGCCCTCAGACAGGATATCATTCACCCCTCCACTTT
NA	TRBV11-3	TRBJ2-3	NA	CASSFTRGLTPDTQYF	TGTGCCAGCAGCTTCACCCGGGGGTTGACGCCAGATACGCAGTATTTT
NA	TRBV7-2	TRBJ2-3	NA	CASSFVGGDTQYF	TGTGCCAGCAGCTTTGTCGGGGGAGATACGCAGTATTTT
NA	TRBV3-1/TRBV3-2	TRBJ2-5	TRBD1	CASSPSGGQETQYF	TGTGCCAGCAGCCCCTCAGGGGGCCAAGAGACCCAGTACTTC
NA	TRBV19	TRBJ1-5	TRBD1	CASSTWDRGRNQPQHF	TGTGCCAGTAGTACCTGGGACAGGGGGCGTAATCAGCCCCAGCATTTT
NA	TRBV6-2/TRBV6-3	TRBJ1-2	TRBD1	CASSPDRGNYGYTF	TGTGCCAGCAGCCCCGACAGGGGTAACTATGGCTACACCTTC
NA	TRBV15	TRBJ2-5	TRBD1	CATSRGGTGQETQYF	TGTGCCACCAGCAGAGGTGGGACAGGGCAAGAGACCCAGTACTTC
NA	TRBV5-4	TRBJ2-3	NA	CASGGTETDTQYF	TGTGCCAGCGGCGGGACTGAAACAGATACGCAGTATTTT
NA	TRBV4-1	TRBJ1-1	NA	CASSQDLGGPNTEAFF	TGCGCCAGCAGCCAAGATCTAGGTGGCCCGAACACTGAAGCTTTCTTT
NA	TRBV15	TRBJ2-7	NA	CATSRDLGGFYEQYF	TGTGCCACCAGCAGAGATCTCGGCGGTTTCTACGAGCAGTACTTC
NA	TRBV18	TRBJ2-7	NA	CASSPLSVGEVEQYF	TGTGCCAGCTCACCACTTTCGGTGGGTGAGGTCGAGCAGTACTTC
NA	TRBV2	TRBJ1-2	NA	CASSLRARGGYTF	TGTGCCAGCAGCCTAAGGGCCCGAGGGGGCTACACCTTC
NA	TRBV28	TRBJ2-7	NA	CASSLWLATPSEQYF	TGTGCCAGCAGTTTATGGCTAGCAACCCCTTCGGAGCAGTACTTC
NA	TRBV19	TRBJ2-7	TRBD1	CASSPGQGSSEQYF	TGTGCCAGTAGCCCGGGACAGGGTAGTTCCGAGCAGTACTTC
NA	TRBV19	TRBJ1-5	TRBD1	CASSLRQGSPHF	TGTGCCAGTAGCCTCAGACAGGGAAGTCCGCATTTT
NA	TRBV5-5	TRBJ2-3	NA	CASSYSDYITDTQYF	TGTGCCAGCAGCTACTCGGACTATATCACAGATACGCAGTATTTT
NA	TRBV15	TRBJ1-2	NA	CATSRAGLYGYTF	TGTGCCACCAGCAGAGCAGGGTTATATGGCTACACCTTC
NA	TRBV27	TRBJ2-7	TRBD1	CASSLGTASSYEQYF	TGTGCCAGCAGTCTAGGGACAGCTAGCTCCTACGAGCAGTACTTC
NA	TRBV5-1	TRBJ1-6	NA	CASSLEVGRNLHF	TGCGCCAGCAGCTTGGAGGTAGGGAGAAACCTCCACTTT
once	TRBV7-9	TRBJ2-7	TRBD2	CASSSRSGAWEQYF	TGTGCCAGCAGCTCGAGGAGCGGGGCGTGGGAGCAGTACTTC
NA	TRBV7-6	TRBJ1-1	NA	CASSPATGVDTEAFF	TGTGCCAGCAGCCCGGCGACGGGGGTCGACACTGAAGCTTTCTTT
once	TRBV18	TRBJ1-1	NA	CASSIQVLNTEAFF	TGTGCCAGCTCCATACAGGTGCTGAACACTGAAGCTTTCTTT
NA	TRBV19	TRBJ1-2	TRBD1	CASTTPVGQGRNYGYTF	TGTGCCAGTACTACCCCGGTCGGACAGGGAAGAAACTATGGCTACACCTTC
NA	TRBV14	TRBJ2-1	NA	CASSHGGLTYNEQFF	TGTGCCAGCAGCCATGGCGGGTTAACCTACAATGAGCAGTTCTTC
few	TRBV4-2	TRBJ2-2	NA	CASSQGTLGELFF	TGTGCCAGCAGCCAAGGTACATTAGGGGAGCTGTTTTTT
NA	TRBV5-8	TRBJ2-3	NA	CASSLVVQGTSTQYF	TGTGCCAGCAGCTTGGTGGTCCAGGGTACGAGTACGCAGTATTTT
NA	TRBV20-1	TRBJ2-7	TRBD2	CSASITTSDFYEQYF	TGCAGTGCTAGTATAACAACTAGCGATTTCTACGAGCAGTACTTC
NA	TRBV7-2	TRBJ2-3	NA	CASSLLGGGVTDTQYF	TGTGCCAGCAGCTTACTTGGAGGGGGGGTCACAGATACGCAGTATTTT
NA	TRBV7-2	TRBJ2-2	TRBD2	CASSPHPGGPGELFF	TGTGCCAGCAGCCCCCACCCGGGGGGGCCCGGGGAGCTGTTTTTT
NA	TRBV5-1	TRBJ1-1	TRBD1	CASSRGTGSTEAFF	TGCGCCAGCAGTCGCGGGACAGGGTCGACTGAAGCTTTCTTT
NA	TRBV4-1	TRBJ2-5	NA	CASSQVPSRGETQYF	TGCGCCAGCAGCCAAGTCCCCAGCAGGGGAGAGACCCAGTACTTC
NA	TRBV18	TRBJ1-2	NA	CASSPLTGFYGYTF	TGTGCCAGCTCACCTCTCACAGGCTTCTATGGCTACACCTTC
NA	TRBV7-9	TRBJ2-1	TRBD2	CASSLGAGGPNNEQFF	TGTGCCAGCAGCTTAGGTGCGGGGGGGCCGAACAATGAGCAGTTCTTC
NA	TRBV12-3/TRBV12-4	TRBJ2-7	NA	CASSEQGEHEQYF	TGTGCCAGCAGTGAACAGGGTGAACACGAGCAGTACTTC
NA	TRBV18	TRBJ2-5	NA	CASSPASAYQETQYF	TGTGCCAGCTCACCCGCCAGCGCGTACCAAGAGACCCAGTACTTC
NA	TRBV7-9	TRBJ2-1	NA	CASSLRGRAGRILYNEQFF	TGTGCCAGCAGCTTAAGGGGGCGGGCGGGACGAATTCTCTACAATGAGCAGTTCTTC
NA	TRBV18	TRBJ1-5	NA	CASSPPGEYSNQPQHF	TGTGCCAGCTCACCACCAGGAGAATATAGCAATCAGCCCCAGCATTTT
NA	TRBV4-3	TRBJ2-7	TRBD2	CASSQDRSSGGVYEQYF	TGCGCCAGCAGCCAAGATAGGTCGAGCGGGGGGGTCTACGAGCAGTACTTC
NA	TRBV27	TRBJ2-1	TRBD1	CASSFLTGGREYNEQFF	TGTGCCAGCAGTTTTCTAACAGGGGGTCGGGAATACAATGAGCAGTTCTTC
once	TRBV6-2/TRBV6-3	TRBJ2-7	NA	CASSGLVLLEQYF	TGTGCCAGCAGCGGACTGGTGTTGCTCGAGCAGTACTTC
NA	TRBV11-1	TRBJ2-1	NA	CASNNRGGSYNEQFF	TGTGCCAGCAACAACCGAGGTGGCTCCTACAATGAGCAGTTCTTC
NA	TRBV30	TRBJ1-2	TRBD1	CAWSTGGVYGYTF	TGTGCCTGGAGCACAGGGGGGGTCTATGGCTACACCTTC
NA	TRBV28	TRBJ1-4	NA	CASSTNRATNEKLFF	TGTGCCAGCAGTACCAACCGGGCAACTAATGAAAAACTGTTTTTT
NA	TRBV12-3/TRBV12-4	TRBJ2-1	NA	CASSLTTFYEQFF	TGTGCCAGCAGTTTGACTACGTTTTATGAGCAGTTCTTC
NA	TRBV18	TRBJ1-4	NA	CASSPGEKLFF	TGTGCCAGCTCACCCGGTGAAAAACTGTTTTTT
NA	TRBV7-8	TRBJ1-5	NA	CASSSREGNQPQHF	TGTGCCAGCAGCTCCAGGGAGGGCAATCAGCCCCAGCATTTT
NA	TRBV7-2	TRBJ2-7	NA	CASSSTGRGAYEQYF	TGTGCCAGCAGCTCCACAGGGCGTGGGGCCTACGAGCAGTACTTC
NA	TRBV2	TRBJ2-2	TRBD1	CASRGQGISTGELFF	TGTGCCAGCAGGGGACAGGGTATAAGCACCGGGGAGCTGTTTTTT
NA	TRBV19	TRBJ2-1	TRBD1	CASSRDRMNEQFF	TGTGCCAGTAGCCGGGACAGGATGAATGAGCAGTTCTTC
NA	TRBV30	TRBJ2-7	TRBD2	CAWTSGASYEQYF	TGTGCCTGGACTAGCGGGGCTTCCTACGAGCAGTACTTC
NA	TRBV19	TRBJ1-1	TRBD1	CASSRTNRGGGTEAFF	TGTGCCAGTAGTAGAACAAACAGGGGTGGGGGCACTGAAGCTTTCTTT